Below, 28 T cell receptor beta chains from the same sample are listed, as sequenced in a study of tumor-infiltrating lymphocytes in primary liver carcinoma. Using a constant-region primer together with ProtoScript II reverse transcriptase, TCR beta cDNA was made from about 500 ng of total RNA. Employing slightly modified ARM-PCR, three nested multiplex PCR rounds were run, and these gave rise to the TCR beta libraries. PCR rounds one and two used TRBV1-TRBV30 forward primers with a C-beta reverse primer for about 9 cycles each. TCRdb re-derived calls from the multiplex PCR reads in MiXCR, one entry per CDR3 protein. The sample records about 310,000 distinct CDR3 sequences, around three fifths being singletons. The authors took blood RNA from unsorted whole blood and also extracted germline DNA. Sequenced sample: peripheral blood. The receptors shown here come from a woman aged 25-40 years with primary liver carcinoma and hepatitis B virus infection.

The table lists this clonotype with a count of one. A much larger clone is a single base away; this may be a read error. V usage is TRBV4-3 and J usage is TRBJ2-1; 7 nucleotides line up with TRBD2. In germline, CDR1 is LGHNA, CDR2 YSLEER. CDR3 length: 11 residues. This CDR3 is CARSQEGLLFF. The CDR3, as DNA: TGCGCCAGGAGCCAAGAGGGACTACTCTTCTTC.

This chain connects TRBV28 to TRBJ1-2; 9 bases map to TRBD1. V trimming: 10 bases; J trimming: 4 bases; junction bases outside the gene matches: 10. In germline, CDR1 is MDHEN, CDR2 SYDVKM. The length of the CDR3 is 14 residues. CDR3 residues: CATGTGNFLYGYTF. The CDR3 nucleotides are TGTGCCACTGGGACAGGGAATTTCCTCTATGGCTACACCTTC.

For this clonotype: One base away lies a much larger clone, so this may be a sequencing read error. The chain recombines TRBV6-5 with TRBJ2-7; the D is unclear. Trimming removed 9 bases from V and 4 bases from J, with 16 bases in between. CDR3 size: 13 residues. Germline CDR1 and CDR2: MNHEY and SVGAGI. In DNA form, the CDR3 reads TGTGCCAGTAACGAAGGCGGAGAGTACGAGCAGTACTTC. Encoded protein: CASNEGGEYEQYF.

About this clonotype itself: A read error is possible here, since a much larger clone lies one base away. V and J are TRBV4-1 and TRBJ2-7, with TRBD2 identical over 11 bases. The CDR3 is 17 residues long. Germline V gene sequence: CDR1 MGHRA, CDR2 YSYEKL. The CDR3 DNA is TGCGCCTGCAGCCAAGACCGGATAGCGGGAGGGATCTACGAGCAGTACTTC. Protein sequence: CACSQDRIAGGIYEQYF.

In its sample, this clonotype was seen a few times. The chain combines TRBV29-1 with TRBJ2-5; 12 nucleotides align to TRBD1. J was trimmed by 5 bases and V by 2 bases; bases with no gene match: 6. The CDR3 consists of 15 residues. Germline V gene sequence: CDR1 SQVTM, CDR2 ANQGSEA. Written as DNA, the CDR3 is TGCAGCGTTGAACCGGGACAGGGGGCTCGGGAGACCCAGTACTTC. This codes for CSVEPGQGARETQYF.

V usage is TRBV7-9 and J usage is TRBJ2-4, with 12 nucleotides matching TRBD2. Germline assignment: CDR1 SEHNR and CDR2 FQNEAQ (reference sequence). This CDR3 spans 15 amino acids. After removal of 6 bases from V and 7 bases from J, the junction contained 7 bases not matched to a gene. The CDR3 is CASSSLAGGGNIQYF. CDR3 DNA sequence: TGTGCCAGCAGTTCACTAGCGGGAGGCGGCAACATTCAGTACTTC.

This clonotype came up a few times. V usage is TRBV11-2 and J usage is TRBJ2-2; TRBD1 aligns across 8 bases. This CDR3 has 15 residues. Germline V gene sequence: CDR1 SGHAT, CDR2 FQNNGV. The CDR3 DNA follows: TGTACCAACAGCTCCGGACAGGGGAACACCGGGGAGCTGTTTTTT. It encodes CTNSSGQGNTGELFF.

Note on this clonotype: This sequence may be a read error, since a much larger clone differs from it by one base. The chain is built from TRBV7-8 and TRBJ2-3; tentatively, D is TRBD2 (5 bases). This CDR3 contains 16 residues. Germline CDR1 and CDR2: SGHVS and FQNEAQ. V was shortened by 5 bases and J by 0 bases, with 15 bases between the two germline ends. The CDR3, as DNA: TGTGCCAGCAGCCTCAGACCGGGGAGTAGCACAGATACGCAGTATTTT. Protein product: CASSLRPGSSTDTQYF.

The V call is TRBV4-3, the J call TRBJ1-5; D remains ambiguous. The CDR3 is made up of 16 amino acids. Germline CDR1 reads LGHNA; CDR2 reads YSLEER. V lost 3 bases, J lost 9 bases, and 21 bases lay in between. The CDR3 loop is CASSQDWLSNGMPQHF. As DNA, the CDR3 is TGCGCCAGCAGCCAGGATTGGTTGTCAAATGGTATGCCCCAGCATTTT.

In regard to this clonotype: A much larger clone differs by one base, so this may be a read error. The chain recombines TRBV6-2 or TRBV6-3 with TRBJ2-1; weak D call: TRBD2 (5 bases). V was pared by 5 bases and J by 3 bases, with 14 bases between. This CDR3 is built from 15 residues. Per germline, CDR1 MNHEY and CDR2 SVGEGT. The CDR3 nucleotides read TGTGCCAGCAGTCCGCGGGTGGGAAACTACAATGAGCAGTTCTTC. This sequence encodes CASSPRVGNYNEQFF.

The table lists this clonotype with many counts. The chain links TRBV4-2 to TRBJ2-3; D is uncertain. Trimming pared 1 base from V and 0 bases from J, leaving 8 bases between. The CDR3 loop spans 15 amino acids. The germline V gene has CDR1 LGHNA and CDR2 YNFKEQ. DNA for the CDR3: TGTGCCAGCAGCCAAGGCAGTACCAGCACAGATACGCAGTATTTT. It encodes CASSQGSTSTDTQYF.

This clonotype was found once. This sequence joins TRBV4-1 and TRBJ1-5, with D tentatively TRBD1 (6 bases). V was pared by 7 bases and J by 3 bases, with 16 bases between. The CDR3 extends over 15 amino acids. Germline CDR1 reads MGHRA; CDR2 reads YSYEKL. The CDR3 is CASNPQGNNNQPQHF. As DNA, the CDR3 is TGCGCCAGCAACCCCCAGGGGAATAACAATCAGCCCCAGCATTTT.

As for this clonotype: The junction and the germline gene differ at one end; a read error may be behind it. The genes are TRBV11-3 and TRBJ2-2; 11 bases are a match to TRBD1. Germline CDR1 SGHNT, CDR2 YENEEA. This CDR3 has 18 residues. This CDR3 is CASSFEPWTGGSTWELFF. CDR3 sequence (DNA): TGTGCCAGCAGCTTCGAGCCTTGGACAGGGGGCTCCACCTGGGAGCTGTTTTTT.

Turning to this clonotype: A junction boundary mismatches the germline segment, possibly from a read error. This chain joins TRBV11-3 and TRBJ2-1, with TRBD2 identical over 14 bases. Germline CDR1 is SGHNT and CDR2 is YENEEA. This CDR3 comprises 20 residues. The CDR3 DNA reads TGTGTCAGCAGCTCCGATGGAAAATGGGGTCCGGGACTAGCGGGAGATGAGCAGTTCTTC. Translation gives CVSSSDGKWGPGLAGDEQFF. Looking up the rest from reference TRBV11-3 and TRBJ2-1 gives the full variable domain: EAGVVQSPRYKIIEKKQPVAFWCNPISGHNTLYWYLQNLGQGPELLIRYENEEAVDDSQLPKDRFSAERLKGVDSTLKIQPAELGDSAVYLCVSSSDGKWGPGLAGDEQFFGPGTRLTVL.

This clonotype was seen a handful of times. One base away lies a much larger clone, so this may be a sequencing read error. The rearrangement joins TRBV29-1 to TRBJ2-1; D call uncertain. Looked up from germline, CDR1 is SQVTM and CDR2 is ANQGSEA. The CDR3 has 12 amino acids. Trimming cost V 7 bases and J 6 bases, with 13 bases left between them. The CDR3: CSGDGQVNEQFF. The CDR3 bases are TGCAGCGGTGATGGGCAGGTCAATGAGCAGTTCTTC.

The rearrangement uses TRBV6-5 and TRBJ1-5; the D gene is possibly TRBD1 (6 bases). V lost 8 bases and J 4 bases, leaving 15 bases between the germline ends. The CDR3 spans 14 residues. Germline lookup yields CDR1 MNHEY and CDR2 SVGAGI. The CDR3 nucleotides are TGTGCCAGCGGCACGGGGGCGAATAATCAGCCCCAGCATTTT. Protein: CASGTGANNQPQHF.

This clonotype was observed a handful of times. The rearrangement links TRBV28 to TRBJ1-5, with D maybe TRBD1 (5 bases). The CDR3 is 16 residues long. Per the germline V gene, CDR1 is MDHEN and CDR2 is SYDVKM. V dropped 3 bases and J dropped 3 bases, with 15 bases sitting between them. CDR3 bases: TGTGCCAGCAGTTTTCCCTTGGGGCAGAACAATCAGCCCCAGCATTTT. Protein product: CASSFPLGQNNQPQHF.

This clonotype was seen once. The chain recombines TRBV6-5 with TRBJ2-1; tentatively, D is TRBD2 (6 bases). Germline CDR1 is MNHEY and CDR2 is SVGAGI. The CDR3 spans 15 residues. V was shortened by 5 bases and J by 4 bases, with 15 bases between the two germline ends. CDR3 region: CASSPRESRYNEQFF. The CDR3 DNA reads as TGTGCCAGCAGTCCGCGGGAAAGTCGATACAATGAGCAGTTCTTC.

Comments on this clonotype: A much larger clone sits a single nucleotide away, making a read error possible. This chain joins TRBV29-1 and TRBJ2-1, with 7 bases aligning to TRBD2. This CDR3 is 12 amino acids long. Per the germline V gene, CDR1 is SQVTM and CDR2 is ANQGSEA. The CDR3 DNA reads TGCAGCATTGAACGGAGCGGGATGGTGCAGTTCTTC. Translated, it gives CSIERSGMVQFF.

This clonotype was picked up many times. This chain joins TRBV11-2 and TRBJ2-4, with 10 bases that match TRBD1. Germline V lookup: CDR1 SGHAT, CDR2 FQNNGV. The CDR3 totals 15 residues. J was trimmed by 2 bases and V by 5 bases; bases with no gene match: 3. The DNA for the CDR3 is TGTGCCAGCAGCCGGACAGGGGGGACCAAAAACATTCAGTACTTC. Encoded protein: CASSRTGGTKNIQYF.

On this clonotype itself: At one end, the junction sequence differs from germline, possibly due to a read error. J is TRBJ2-1 and V is TRBV4-3, with TRBD2 matching 11 bases. The germline CDR1 and CDR2 sequences are LGHNA and YSLEER. This CDR3 has 16 amino acids. CDR3 protein: CASSHLLAGDRNERFF. DNA of the CDR3: TGCGCCAGCAGCCACCTACTAGCGGGAGATAGGAATGAGCGGTTCTTC.

This clonotype was picked up a small number of times. V gene TRBV6-1 combines with J gene TRBJ2-6; D assignment may be TRBD1 or TRBD2 (5 bases each). Germline V gene sequence: CDR1 MNHNS, CDR2 SASEGT. Between the trimmed V and J ends, which lost 3 bases and 4 bases, there was a span of 16 bases. There are 17 residues in the CDR3. This CDR3 reads CASSDMGRDGGANVLTF. Here the CDR3 DNA reads TGTGCCAGCAGTGATATGGGCAGGGACGGCGGGGCCAACGTCCTGACTTTC.

Regarding this clonotype: One end of the junction fails to match germline, which may point to a read error. The chain couples TRBV4-1 to TRBJ2-3; D perhaps matches TRBD1 (6 bases). The CDR3 is 14 residues long. Germline V lookup: CDR1 MGHRA, CDR2 YSYEKL. The CDR3: CTSSQEGGTYTQYF. The CDR3 DNA reads TGCACCAGCAGCCAAGAGGGTGGGACATATACGCAGTATTTT.

The genes are TRBV6-1 and TRBJ2-1; D might be TRBD1 (6 bases). CDR1 and CDR2 from the germline V gene are MNHNS and SASEGT. Trimming took 6 bases from V and 0 from J, leaving 21 bases between them. The length of the CDR3 is 18 residues. The CDR3 loop is CASRVPNYQQGSYNEQFF. CDR3 DNA: TGTGCCAGCAGAGTACCCAACTATCAACAGGGCTCCTACAATGAGCAGTTCTTC.

Details on this clonotype: Relative to the germline gene, one junction end is altered; a read error may explain this. This chain uses TRBV12-3 or TRBV12-4 with TRBJ1-2; D is ambiguous. The CDR3 totals 16 residues. For the CDR3, the DNA is TGTGCCAGCAGCCGGACCTCCGGGATCACTAACTATGACTACACCTTC. Translation gives CASSRTSGITNYDYTF.

The J gene is TRBJ2-3, the V gene TRBV7-9; D is undetermined. This CDR3 is built from 18 residues. Trimming shortened V by 5 bases and J by 0 bases, and 21 bases separated the two germline ends. CDR1 is SEHNR and CDR2 is FQNEAQ in the germline V gene (reference sequence). CDR3 sequence: CASSAGNSLHLSTDTQYF. CDR3 DNA: TGTGCCAGCAGCGCCGGCAATAGTCTCCACCTTAGCACAGATACGCAGTATTTT.

This chain connects TRBV6-5 to TRBJ1-2, with D perhaps matching TRBD1 (5 bases). V lost 6 bases and J lost 8, with 19 bases in between. Germline V gene sequence: CDR1 MNHEY, CDR2 SVGAGI. This CDR3 spans 14 amino acids. As DNA, the CDR3 is TGTGCCAGCAGCCTAGTAACGGGGGGTCTGGGCTACACCTTC. This gives the protein CASSLVTGGLGYTF.

This chain joins TRBV5-8 and TRBJ2-5; D not resolved. Germline V gene lookup returns CDR1 SGHTS and CDR2 YDEGEE. The CDR3 sequence is 16 residues long. The V end was cut by 4 bases, the J end by 1 base, with 17 bases between. CDR3 sequence (DNA): TGTGCCAGCAGCCCCCGACAAGCGAGTACCCAAGAGACCCAGTACTTC. Its protein is CASSPRQASTQETQYF.